What follows is one T cell receptor beta chain and its context. These data belong to a study of T cell responses to AZD1222 COVID-19 vaccine. Repertoires were generated with immunoSEQ multiplex PCR, while TCRdb's copy carries only in-frame clones and drops some. The repertoire includes 95,000 to 150,000 clones, roughly 90% of them detected once, and about 1.4% sits in the top ten. This CDR3 is built from 16 residues. The germline CDR1 and CDR2 sequences are LNHDA and SQIVND (reference sequence). Trimming left V 10 bases short and J 4 bases short, with 25 bases between. V usage is TRBV19 and J usage is TRBJ1-2; possible D gene TRBD1, 6 bases. The source was peripheral blood, collected on day 0 of AZD1222 vaccination. The origin of this receptor is an adult in good health. Here the CDR3 DNA reads TGTGCCACCACTCTTTATGACAGGACAGCCGCCTATGGCTACACCTTC. Its translation: CATTLYDRTAAYGYTF. Full variable domain (rest looked up from reference TRBV19 and TRBJ1-2): DGGITQSPKYLFRKEGQNVTLSCEQNLNHDAMYWYRQDPGQGLRLIYYSQIVNDFQKGDIAEGYSVSREKKESFPLTVTSAQKNPTAFYLCATTLYDRTAAYGYTFGSGTRLTVV.